The rows below give T cell receptor beta chains drawn from one sample of a study of T cells in Graves' hyperthyroidism and ophthalmopathy. MiXCR, run by TCRdb on the multiplex PCR reads, gives a single entry per CDR3 protein. The table shows a few hundred thousand distinct CDR3 sequences, with 12% to 15% occurring only once. The sample comprised blood. The receptors stem from a woman between 18 and 29 years old with Graves' hyperthyroidism. Each CDR3 is given with its conserved first and last residue. Fields, in order: D gene, J gene, clone size, V gene, CDR3 protein, CDR3 DNA. A D gene is named only where the DNA matches it firmly. A row's size may be missing; if present it is once, few, many or a size class.

D gene: .; J gene: TRBJ2-1; clone size: many; V gene: TRBV5-8; CDR3 protein: CASSLGPPQAVSSYNEQFF; CDR3 DNA: TGTGCCAGCAGCCTCGGCCCCCCCCAGGCGGTAAGCTCCTACAATGAGCAGTTCTTC
D gene: TRBD2; J gene: TRBJ2-5; clone size: few; V gene: TRBV20-1; CDR3 protein: CSARSGSGLETQYF; CDR3 DNA: TGCAGTGCTAGGAGCGGGAGCGGTCTAGAGACCCAGTACTTC
D gene: .; J gene: TRBJ2-1; clone size: .; V gene: TRBV12-3/TRBV12-4; CDR3 protein: CASSFQKGMDEQFF; CDR3 DNA: TGTGCCAGCAGTTTTCAGAAGGGGATGGATGAGCAGTTCTTC
D gene: TRBD1; J gene: TRBJ2-1; clone size: .; V gene: TRBV27; CDR3 protein: CASTLLGGGYEQFF; CDR3 DNA: TGTGCCAGCACCCTCCTAGGGGGCGGATATGAGCAGTTCTTC
D gene: .; J gene: TRBJ2-2; clone size: .; V gene: TRBV28; CDR3 protein: CASSFSGQGGELFF; CDR3 DNA: TGTGCCAGCAGTTTTTCGGGGCAAGGCGGGGAGCTGTTTTTT
D gene: TRBD1; J gene: TRBJ1-5; clone size: .; V gene: TRBV28; CDR3 protein: CASSSPLTGGNQPQHF; CDR3 DNA: TGTGCCAGCAGTTCCCCTTTGACAGGGGGAAATCAGCCCCAGCATTTT
D gene: .; J gene: TRBJ2-1; clone size: many; V gene: TRBV6-1; CDR3 protein: CASKRTNSYNEQFF; CDR3 DNA: TGTGCCAGCAAAAGGACAAACTCCTACAATGAGCAGTTCTTC
D gene: TRBD1; J gene: TRBJ2-5; clone size: .; V gene: TRBV5-4; CDR3 protein: CASSLGGSGGQETQYF; CDR3 DNA: TGTGCCAGCAGCTTGGGTGGGTCAGGGGGCCAAGAGACCCAGTACTTC
D gene: .; J gene: TRBJ1-1; clone size: many; V gene: TRBV5-5; CDR3 protein: CASSPRGHMNTEAFF; CDR3 DNA: TGTGCCAGCAGCCCTAGGGGACATATGAACACTGAAGCTTTCTTT
D gene: .; J gene: TRBJ1-2; clone size: many; V gene: TRBV27; CDR3 protein: CASSPSSLNYGYTF; CDR3 DNA: TGTGCCAGCAGTCCCAGTTCATTAAACTATGGCTACACCTTC
D gene: .; J gene: TRBJ2-1; clone size: .; V gene: TRBV7-7; CDR3 protein: CASSLGLKDNEQFF; CDR3 DNA: TGTGCTAGCAGCCTGGGACTCAAAGACAATGAGCAGTTCTTC
D gene: TRBD2; J gene: TRBJ2-2; clone size: many; V gene: TRBV28; CDR3 protein: CASSFPLGAGGTGELFF; CDR3 DNA: TGTGCCAGCAGTTTCCCCCTTGGAGCGGGAGGCACCGGGGAGCTGTTTTTT
D gene: .; J gene: TRBJ1-5; clone size: many; V gene: TRBV12-3/TRBV12-4; CDR3 protein: CASSPDSPVNQHF; CDR3 DNA: TGTGCCAGCAGCCCCGACAGTCCAGTCAACCAGCATTTT
D gene: .; J gene: TRBJ1-1; clone size: many; V gene: TRBV28; CDR3 protein: CASSADSVNTEAFF; CDR3 DNA: TGTGCCAGCAGCGCGGACAGTGTGAACACTGAAGCTTTCTTT
D gene: .; J gene: TRBJ2-1; clone size: many; V gene: TRBV7-8; CDR3 protein: CASSLNALAMLNEQFF; CDR3 DNA: TGTGCCAGCAGCTTAAACGCTCTAGCGATGCTCAATGAGCAGTTCTTC
D gene: .; J gene: TRBJ1-6; clone size: few; V gene: TRBV2; CDR3 protein: CARGRDTGPYNSPLHF; CDR3 DNA: TGTGCCAGGGGAAGGGACACCGGACCCTATAATTCACCCCTCCACTTT
D gene: TRBD1; J gene: TRBJ1-4; clone size: few; V gene: TRBV7-2; CDR3 protein: CASSLTGEDEKLFF; CDR3 DNA: TGTGCCAGCAGCTTGACAGGGGAGGATGAAAAACTGTTTTTT
D gene: .; J gene: TRBJ2-5; clone size: .; V gene: TRBV29-1; CDR3 protein: CSACPGTLGETQYF; CDR3 DNA: TGCAGCGCCTGCCCCGGGACGCTTGGAGAGACCCAGTACTTC
D gene: .; J gene: TRBJ2-6; clone size: many; V gene: TRBV9; CDR3 protein: CASSVSSGANVLTF; CDR3 DNA: TGTGCCAGCAGTGTAAGCTCTGGGGCCAACGTCCTGACTTTC
D gene: .; J gene: TRBJ2-2; clone size: few; V gene: TRBV15; CDR3 protein: CATTRTPNTGELFF; CDR3 DNA: TGTGCCACCACCCGGACTCCTAACACCGGGGAGCTGTTTTTT
D gene: .; J gene: TRBJ2-7; clone size: many; V gene: TRBV27; CDR3 protein: CASSAQGYEQYF; CDR3 DNA: TGTGCCAGCAGTGCCCAGGGTTACGAGCAGTACTTC
D gene: TRBD2; J gene: TRBJ2-7; clone size: many; V gene: TRBV5-1; CDR3 protein: CASSQGPIAGDTYEQYF; CDR3 DNA: TGCGCCAGCAGCCAAGGGCCTATAGCGGGTGACACCTACGAGCAGTACTTC
D gene: .; J gene: TRBJ1-2; clone size: many; V gene: TRBV28; CDR3 protein: CASSLFLGQNDYGYTF; CDR3 DNA: TGTGCCAGCAGTTTATTCCTCGGACAGAACGACTATGGCTACACCTTC
D gene: .; J gene: TRBJ2-1; clone size: many; V gene: TRBV7-6; CDR3 protein: CASSLPWQIERNEQFF; CDR3 DNA: TGTGCCAGCAGCTTACCATGGCAAATCGAGCGTAATGAGCAGTTCTTC
D gene: TRBD2; J gene: TRBJ2-4; clone size: few; V gene: TRBV7-2; CDR3 protein: CASSRGLAGALTAKNIQYF; CDR3 DNA: TGTGCCAGCAGCCGTGGACTAGCGGGAGCCCTGACAGCCAAAAACATTCAGTACTTC
D gene: .; J gene: TRBJ1-5; clone size: .; V gene: TRBV14; CDR3 protein: CASSQATNQPQHF; CDR3 DNA: TGTGCCAGCAGCCAAGCCACTAATCAGCCCCAGCATTTT
D gene: TRBD2; J gene: TRBJ2-3; clone size: many; V gene: TRBV20-1; CDR3 protein: CSARGTSGYTDTQYF; CDR3 DNA: TGCAGTGCCCGAGGGACTAGCGGATACACAGATACGCAGTATTTT
D gene: TRBD2; J gene: TRBJ2-2; clone size: many; V gene: TRBV15; CDR3 protein: CATSRGGLAGGAGELFF; CDR3 DNA: TGTGCCACCAGCCGAGGGGGCCTAGCGGGAGGCGCCGGGGAGCTGTTTTTT
D gene: .; J gene: TRBJ1-5; clone size: many; V gene: TRBV29-1; CDR3 protein: CSVQQGSGQPQHF; CDR3 DNA: TGCAGCGTTCAGCAGGGGTCGGGCCAGCCCCAGCATTTT
D gene: .; J gene: TRBJ1-5; clone size: many; V gene: TRBV13; CDR3 protein: CASSLGEYQPQHF; CDR3 DNA: TGTGCCAGCAGCTTAGGAGAATATCAGCCCCAGCATTTT
D gene: .; J gene: TRBJ2-2; clone size: .; V gene: TRBV30; CDR3 protein: CASGSGANTGELFF; CDR3 DNA: TGTGCCTCGGGTAGCGGAGCGAACACCGGGGAGCTGTTTTTT
D gene: TRBD2; J gene: TRBJ2-5; clone size: many; V gene: TRBV20-1; CDR3 protein: CSASILAGGRRETQYF; CDR3 DNA: TGCAGTGCTAGTATACTAGCGGGAGGGCGCCGGGAGACCCAGTACTTC
D gene: .; J gene: TRBJ1-1; clone size: many; V gene: TRBV5-1; CDR3 protein: CASSTTRGPEAFF; CDR3 DNA: TGCGCCAGCAGCACAACCAGGGGACCTGAAGCTTTCTTT
D gene: .; J gene: TRBJ1-2; clone size: few; V gene: TRBV4-3; CDR3 protein: CASSQGPNYGYTF; CDR3 DNA: TGCGCCAGCAGCCAAGGACCGAACTATGGCTACACCTTC
D gene: .; J gene: TRBJ1-2; clone size: few; V gene: TRBV24-1; CDR3 protein: CATSLGGRGYTF; CDR3 DNA: TGTGCCACCAGTTTGGGGGGGCGTGGCTACACCTTC
D gene: .; J gene: TRBJ2-3; clone size: .; V gene: TRBV9; CDR3 protein: CASSVGSTNTDTQYF; CDR3 DNA: TGTGCCAGCAGCGTAGGATCCACAAACACAGATACGCAGTATTTT
D gene: .; J gene: TRBJ1-6; clone size: .; V gene: TRBV28; CDR3 protein: CASKASVRDGFTPLHF; CDR3 DNA: TGTGCCAGCAAAGCCTCCGTCAGGGACGGTTTCACACCCCTCCACTTT
D gene: .; J gene: TRBJ2-2; clone size: many; V gene: TRBV6-1; CDR3 protein: CASRLVNTGELFF; CDR3 DNA: TGTGCCAGCAGGCTCGTTAACACCGGGGAGCTGTTTTTT
D gene: .; J gene: TRBJ2-7; clone size: .; V gene: TRBV5-6; CDR3 protein: CAGPPEGHEQYF; CDR3 DNA: TGTGCCGGGCCCCCGGAAGGACACGAGCAGTACTTC
D gene: .; J gene: TRBJ1-1; clone size: few; V gene: TRBV4-2; CDR3 protein: CASSQFGNEAFF; CDR3 DNA: TGTGCCAGCAGCCAATTCGGGAATGAAGCTTTCTTT
D gene: .; J gene: TRBJ2-1; clone size: many; V gene: TRBV4-1; CDR3 protein: CASSQETRYDEQFF; CDR3 DNA: TGCGCCAGCAGCCAAGAGACTAGATACGATGAGCAGTTCTTC
D gene: .; J gene: TRBJ2-5; clone size: few; V gene: TRBV5-5; CDR3 protein: CASSPDHGTVGLETQYF; CDR3 DNA: TGTGCCAGCAGCCCAGACCATGGGACGGTGGGTCTAGAGACCCAGTACTTC
D gene: .; J gene: TRBJ2-1; clone size: few; V gene: TRBV6-6; CDR3 protein: CASSYSGSGSSYNEQFF; CDR3 DNA: TGTGCCAGCAGTTACTCAGGCTCCGGGAGCTCCTACAATGAGCAGTTCTTC
D gene: .; J gene: TRBJ1-2; clone size: few; V gene: TRBV20-1; CDR3 protein: CSAVAPQNPEGGYTF; CDR3 DNA: TGCAGTGCAGTTGCCCCACAGAACCCCGAAGGGGGCTACACCTTC
D gene: .; J gene: TRBJ2-5; clone size: many; V gene: TRBV7-9; CDR3 protein: CASSFWMRGETQYF; CDR3 DNA: TGTGCCAGCAGCTTCTGGATGAGGGGAGAGACCCAGTACTTC
D gene: .; J gene: TRBJ2-5; clone size: many; V gene: TRBV5-1; CDR3 protein: CASSLVGGEETQYF; CDR3 DNA: TGCGCCAGCAGCTTGGTGGGGGGCGAGGAGACCCAGTACTTC
D gene: .; J gene: TRBJ2-3; clone size: few; V gene: TRBV5-6; CDR3 protein: CASSRITGTIGGTQYF; CDR3 DNA: TGTGCCAGCAGCCGCATTACCGGGACAATAGGAGGTACGCAGTATTTT
D gene: .; J gene: TRBJ2-2; clone size: .; V gene: TRBV9; CDR3 protein: CASSQVFPSAKTFTGELFF; CDR3 DNA: TGTGCCAGCAGCCAAGTCTTTCCGTCAGCCAAAACTTTCACCGGGGAGCTGTTTTTT
D gene: TRBD1; J gene: TRBJ1-1; clone size: .; V gene: TRBV19; CDR3 protein: CASTIDRGTFSEAFF; CDR3 DNA: TGTGCCAGTACTATTGACAGGGGGACCTTCTCTGAAGCTTTCTTT
D gene: TRBD1; J gene: TRBJ1-2; clone size: few; V gene: TRBV20-1; CDR3 protein: CSIDRGSGGYTF; CDR3 DNA: TGCAGTATAGACAGGGGGAGTGGGGGCTACACCTTC
D gene: .; J gene: TRBJ2-2; clone size: many; V gene: TRBV12-3/TRBV12-4; CDR3 protein: CASSLTSGPGELFF; CDR3 DNA: TGTGCCAGCAGTTTAACCTCGGGGCCCGGGGAGCTGTTTTTT
D gene: TRBD1; J gene: TRBJ1-4; clone size: .; V gene: TRBV7-8; CDR3 protein: CASSLAAGGGNEKLFF; CDR3 DNA: TGTGCCAGCAGCTTAGCGGCAGGGGGAGGAAATGAAAAACTGTTTTTT
D gene: TRBD1; J gene: TRBJ2-7; clone size: many; V gene: TRBV6-2/TRBV6-3; CDR3 protein: CASSHIGTGDEQYF; CDR3 DNA: TGTGCCAGCAGCCATATAGGCACAGGGGACGAGCAGTACTTC
D gene: .; J gene: TRBJ2-5; clone size: many; V gene: TRBV7-8; CDR3 protein: CASSFWGETQYF; CDR3 DNA: TGTGCCAGCAGCTTTTGGGGAGAGACCCAGTACTTC
D gene: .; J gene: TRBJ2-7; clone size: many; V gene: TRBV20-1; CDR3 protein: CSGGAKSEQYF; CDR3 DNA: TGCAGTGGCGGGGCAAAGAGCGAGCAGTACTTC
D gene: TRBD2; J gene: TRBJ2-5; clone size: few; V gene: TRBV4-1; CDR3 protein: CASSQREIETQYF; CDR3 DNA: TGCGCCAGCAGCCAGCGGGAGATAGAGACCCAGTACTTC
D gene: .; J gene: TRBJ2-2; clone size: .; V gene: TRBV5-8; CDR3 protein: CASSLQGGRELFF; CDR3 DNA: TGTGCCAGCAGCTTGCAGGGGGGGAGGGAGCTGTTTTTT
D gene: .; J gene: TRBJ2-3; clone size: few; V gene: TRBV12-5; CDR3 protein: CASASGVGTQYF; CDR3 DNA: TGTGCTAGTGCCTCCGGGGTGGGTACGCAGTATTTT
D gene: TRBD2; J gene: TRBJ2-2; clone size: few; V gene: TRBV9; CDR3 protein: CASSVGLADPGELFF; CDR3 DNA: TGTGCCAGCAGCGTCGGACTAGCTGACCCCGGGGAGCTGTTTTTT
D gene: .; J gene: TRBJ1-1; clone size: many; V gene: TRBV28; CDR3 protein: CASSFAITEAFF; CDR3 DNA: TGTGCCAGCAGTTTCGCCATAACTGAAGCTTTCTTT